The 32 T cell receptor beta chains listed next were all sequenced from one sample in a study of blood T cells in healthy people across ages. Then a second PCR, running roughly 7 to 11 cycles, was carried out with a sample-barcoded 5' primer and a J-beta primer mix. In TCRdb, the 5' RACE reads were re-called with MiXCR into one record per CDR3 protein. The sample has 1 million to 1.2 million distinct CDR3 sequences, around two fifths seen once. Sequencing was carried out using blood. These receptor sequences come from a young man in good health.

In DNA, the CDR3 is TGTGCCAGCAGCCAAGAAGGGGCTCCTCATAATGAAAAACTGTTTTTT. This encodes CASSQEGAPHNEKLFF. The rearrangement uses TRBV4-2 and TRBJ1-4; tentative D call: TRBD1 (5 bases). Germline lookup yields CDR1 LGHNA and CDR2 YNFKEQ. The V and J ends lost 0 bases and 4 bases respectively, with 12 bases between them. CDR3 length: 16 amino acids.

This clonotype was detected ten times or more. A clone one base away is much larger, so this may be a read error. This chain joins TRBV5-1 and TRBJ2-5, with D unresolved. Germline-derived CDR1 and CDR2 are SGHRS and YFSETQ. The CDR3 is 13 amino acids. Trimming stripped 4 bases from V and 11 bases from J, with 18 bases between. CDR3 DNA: TGCGCCAGCAGCGTGTGGGGTTACAATGAGCAGTACTTC. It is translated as CASSVWGYNEQYF. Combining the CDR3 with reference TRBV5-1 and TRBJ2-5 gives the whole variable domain KAGVTQTPRYLIKTRGQQVTLSCSPISGHRSVSWYQQTPGQGLQFLFEYFSETQRNKGNFPGRFSGRQFSNSRSEMNVSTLELGDSALYLCASSVWGYNEQYFGPGTRLLVL.

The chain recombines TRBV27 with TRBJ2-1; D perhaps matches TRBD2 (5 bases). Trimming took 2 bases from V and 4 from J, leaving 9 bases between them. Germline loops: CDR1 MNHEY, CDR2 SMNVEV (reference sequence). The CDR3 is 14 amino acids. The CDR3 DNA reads TGTGCCAGCAGTTTAAGGCGGGTTTACAATGAGCAGTTCTTC. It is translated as CASSLRRVYNEQFF.

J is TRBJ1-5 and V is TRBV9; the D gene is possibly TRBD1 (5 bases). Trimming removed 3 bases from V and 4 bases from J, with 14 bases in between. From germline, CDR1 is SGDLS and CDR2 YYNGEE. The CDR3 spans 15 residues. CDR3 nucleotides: TGTGCCAGCAGCGGTTCGGGGGAGGAGAATCAGCCCCAGCATTTT. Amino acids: CASSGSGEENQPQHF.

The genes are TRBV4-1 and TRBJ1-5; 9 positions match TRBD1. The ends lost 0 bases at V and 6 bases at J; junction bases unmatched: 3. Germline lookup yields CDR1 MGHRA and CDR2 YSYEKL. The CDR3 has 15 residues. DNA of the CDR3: TGCGCCAGCAGCCAAGATCGGGACAGGGTTCAGCCCCAGCATTTT. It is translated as CASSQDRDRVQPQHF.

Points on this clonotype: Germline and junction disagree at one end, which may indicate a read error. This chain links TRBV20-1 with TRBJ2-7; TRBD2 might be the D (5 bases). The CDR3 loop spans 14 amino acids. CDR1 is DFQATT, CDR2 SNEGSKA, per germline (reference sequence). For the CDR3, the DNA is TGCAGTACTAGAGATCGGGCGCAGCTATACGAGCAGTACTTC. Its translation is CSTRDRAQLYEQYF.

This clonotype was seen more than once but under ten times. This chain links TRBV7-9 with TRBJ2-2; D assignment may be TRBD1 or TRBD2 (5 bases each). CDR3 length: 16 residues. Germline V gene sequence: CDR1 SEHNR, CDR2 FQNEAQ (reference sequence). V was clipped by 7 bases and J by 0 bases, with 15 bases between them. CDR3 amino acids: CASIKGRTSNTGELFF. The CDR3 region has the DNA TGTGCCAGCATAAAGGGGAGAACATCGAACACCGGGGAGCTGTTTTTT.

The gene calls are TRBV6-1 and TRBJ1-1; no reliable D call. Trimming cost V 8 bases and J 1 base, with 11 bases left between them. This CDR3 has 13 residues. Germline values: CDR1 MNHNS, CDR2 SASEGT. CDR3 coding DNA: TGTGCCAGCGGTTCACAGCCGAACACTGAAGCTTTCTTT. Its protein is CASGSQPNTEAFF.

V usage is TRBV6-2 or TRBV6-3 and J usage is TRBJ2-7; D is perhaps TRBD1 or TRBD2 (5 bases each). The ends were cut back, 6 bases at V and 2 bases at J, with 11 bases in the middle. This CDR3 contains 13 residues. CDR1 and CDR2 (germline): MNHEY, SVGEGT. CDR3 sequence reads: CASRWGITYEQYF. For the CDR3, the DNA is TGTGCCAGCAGGTGGGGGATCACCTACGAGCAGTACTTC.

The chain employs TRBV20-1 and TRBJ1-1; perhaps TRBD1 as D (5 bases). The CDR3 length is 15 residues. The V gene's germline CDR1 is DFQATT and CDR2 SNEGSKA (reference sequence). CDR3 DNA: TGCAACGCAAGAGGGGCAGGGCTTCGGAACGTTGAAGCTTTCTTT. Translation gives CNARGAGLRNVEAFF.

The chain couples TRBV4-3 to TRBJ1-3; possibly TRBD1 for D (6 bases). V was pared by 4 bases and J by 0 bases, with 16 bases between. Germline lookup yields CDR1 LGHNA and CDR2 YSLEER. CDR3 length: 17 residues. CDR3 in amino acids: CASSRRTETLSGNTIYF. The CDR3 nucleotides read TGCGCCAGCAGCCGAAGGACAGAGACCCTCTCTGGAAACACCATATATTTT.

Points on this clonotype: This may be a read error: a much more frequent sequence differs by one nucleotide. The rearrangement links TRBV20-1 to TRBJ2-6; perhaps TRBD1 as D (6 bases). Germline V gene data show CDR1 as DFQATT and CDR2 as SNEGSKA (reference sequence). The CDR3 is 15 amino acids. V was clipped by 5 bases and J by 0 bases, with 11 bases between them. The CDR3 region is CSARTGRSGANVLTF. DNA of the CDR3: TGCAGTGCTCGCACAGGGCGCTCTGGGGCCAACGTCCTGACTTTC.

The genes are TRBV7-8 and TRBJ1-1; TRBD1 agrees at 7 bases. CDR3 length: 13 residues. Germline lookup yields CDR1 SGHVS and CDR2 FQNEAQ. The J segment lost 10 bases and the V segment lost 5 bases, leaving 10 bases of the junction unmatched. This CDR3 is CASSMDRSAGAFF. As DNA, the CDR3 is TGTGCCAGCAGCATGGACAGGAGCGCTGGAGCTTTCTTT.

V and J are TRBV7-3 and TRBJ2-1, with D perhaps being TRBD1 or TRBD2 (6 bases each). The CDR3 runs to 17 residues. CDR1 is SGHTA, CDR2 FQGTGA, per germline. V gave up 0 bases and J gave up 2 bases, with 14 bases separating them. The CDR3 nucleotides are TGTGCCAGCAGCTTAACCGTCGGGGGCAGCGCCTACAATGAGCAGTTCTTC. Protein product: CASSLTVGGSAYNEQFF. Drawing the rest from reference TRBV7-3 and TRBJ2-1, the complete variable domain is GAGVSQTPSNKVTEKGKYVELRCDPISGHTALYWYRQSLGQGPEFLIYFQGTGAADDSGLPNDRFFAVRPEGSVSTLKIQRTERGDSAVYLCASSLTVGGSAYNEQFFGPGTRLTVL.

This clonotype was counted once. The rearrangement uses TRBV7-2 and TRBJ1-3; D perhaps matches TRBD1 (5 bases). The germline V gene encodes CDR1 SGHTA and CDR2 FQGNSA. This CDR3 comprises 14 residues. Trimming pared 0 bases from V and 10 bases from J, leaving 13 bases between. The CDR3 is CASSLAAGPGTIYF. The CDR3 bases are TGTGCCAGCAGCTTAGCGGCAGGGCCCGGGACCATATATTTT.

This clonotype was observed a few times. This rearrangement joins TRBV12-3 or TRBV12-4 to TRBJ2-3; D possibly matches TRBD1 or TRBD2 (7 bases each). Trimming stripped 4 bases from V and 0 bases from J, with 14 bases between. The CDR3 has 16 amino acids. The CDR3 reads CASSSQGGESTDTQYF. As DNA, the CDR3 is TGTGCCAGCAGTTCCCAGGGGGGGGAGAGCACAGATACGCAGTATTTT.

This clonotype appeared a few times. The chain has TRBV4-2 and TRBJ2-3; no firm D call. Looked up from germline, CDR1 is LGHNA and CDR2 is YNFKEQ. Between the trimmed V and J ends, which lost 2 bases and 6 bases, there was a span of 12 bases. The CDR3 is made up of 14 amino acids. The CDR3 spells CASSQTDGRDTQYF. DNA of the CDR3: TGTGCCAGCAGCCAAACCGACGGGCGGGATACGCAGTATTTT.

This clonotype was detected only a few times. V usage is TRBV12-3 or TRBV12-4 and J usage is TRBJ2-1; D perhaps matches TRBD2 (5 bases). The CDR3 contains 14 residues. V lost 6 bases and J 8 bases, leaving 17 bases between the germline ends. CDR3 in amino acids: CASRNSNRGYEQFF. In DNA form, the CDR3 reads TGTGCCAGCAGAAACTCTAATCGGGGTTATGAGCAGTTCTTC.

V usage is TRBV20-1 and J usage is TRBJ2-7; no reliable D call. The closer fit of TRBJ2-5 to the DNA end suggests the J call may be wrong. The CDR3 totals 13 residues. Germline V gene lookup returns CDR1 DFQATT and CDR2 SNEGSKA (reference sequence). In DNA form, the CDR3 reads TGCAGTGCTAGTGGGCCGAACCAAGAGACCCAGTACTTC. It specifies CSASGPNQETQYF.

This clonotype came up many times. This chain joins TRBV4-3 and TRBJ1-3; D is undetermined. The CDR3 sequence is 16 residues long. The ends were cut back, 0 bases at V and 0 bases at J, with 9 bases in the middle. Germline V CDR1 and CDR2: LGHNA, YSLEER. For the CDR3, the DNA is TGCGCCAGCAGCCAAGAAGGGCACTTCTCTGGAAACACCATATATTTT. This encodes CASSQEGHFSGNTIYF.

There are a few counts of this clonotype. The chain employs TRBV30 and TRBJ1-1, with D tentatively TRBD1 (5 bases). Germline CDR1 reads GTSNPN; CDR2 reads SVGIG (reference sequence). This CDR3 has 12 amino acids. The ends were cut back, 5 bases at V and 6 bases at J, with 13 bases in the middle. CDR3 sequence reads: CAWSDIPAEAFF. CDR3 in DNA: TGTGCCTGGTCGGACATCCCGGCTGAAGCTTTCTTT.

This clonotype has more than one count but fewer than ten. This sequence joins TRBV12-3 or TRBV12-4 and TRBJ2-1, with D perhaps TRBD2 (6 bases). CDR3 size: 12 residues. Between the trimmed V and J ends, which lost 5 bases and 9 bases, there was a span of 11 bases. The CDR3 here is CASSNQGGEQFF. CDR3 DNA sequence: TGTGCCAGCAGTAACCAGGGAGGTGAGCAGTTCTTC.

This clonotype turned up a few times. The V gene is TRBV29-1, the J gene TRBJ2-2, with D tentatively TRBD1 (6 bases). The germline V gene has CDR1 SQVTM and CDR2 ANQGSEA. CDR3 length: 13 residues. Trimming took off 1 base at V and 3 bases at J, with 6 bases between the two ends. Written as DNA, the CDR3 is TGCAGCGTTGAAGGGACAGACACCGGGGAGCTGTTTTTT. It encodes CSVEGTDTGELFF.

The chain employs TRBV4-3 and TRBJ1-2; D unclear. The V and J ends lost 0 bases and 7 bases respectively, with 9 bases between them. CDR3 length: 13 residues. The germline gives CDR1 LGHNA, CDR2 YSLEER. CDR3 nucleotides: TGCGCCAGCAGCCAAGATTGGAGGGTTGGCTACACCTTC. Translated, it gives CASSQDWRVGYTF.

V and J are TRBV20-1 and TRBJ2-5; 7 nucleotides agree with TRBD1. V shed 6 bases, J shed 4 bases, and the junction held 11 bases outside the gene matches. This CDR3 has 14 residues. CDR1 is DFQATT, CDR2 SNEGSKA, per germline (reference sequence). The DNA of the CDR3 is TGCAGTGCCAAAGGGGGCTCGATTAGAGAGACCCAGTACTTC. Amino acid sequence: CSAKGGSIRETQYF.

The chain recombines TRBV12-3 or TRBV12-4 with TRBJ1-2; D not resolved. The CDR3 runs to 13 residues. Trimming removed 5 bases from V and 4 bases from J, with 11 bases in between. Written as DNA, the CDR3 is TGTGCCAGCAGTCTCGAGACGGTCTATGGCTACACCTTC. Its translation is CASSLETVYGYTF.

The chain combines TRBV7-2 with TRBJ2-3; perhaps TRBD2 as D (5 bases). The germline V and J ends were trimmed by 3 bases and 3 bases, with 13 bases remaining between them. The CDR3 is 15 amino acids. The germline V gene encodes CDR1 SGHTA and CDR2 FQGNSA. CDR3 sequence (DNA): TGTGCCAGCAGCTTCCCGGACTGTGAGACAGATACGCAGTATTTT. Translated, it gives CASSFPDCETDTQYF.

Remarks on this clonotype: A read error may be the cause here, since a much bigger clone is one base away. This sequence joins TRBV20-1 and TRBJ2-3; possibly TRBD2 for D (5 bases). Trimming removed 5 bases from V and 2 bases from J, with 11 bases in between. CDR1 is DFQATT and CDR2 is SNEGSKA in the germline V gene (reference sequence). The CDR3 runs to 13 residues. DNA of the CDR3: TGCAGTGCTTCCACGGGGAACACAGATACGCAGTATTTT. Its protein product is CSASTGNTDTQYF.

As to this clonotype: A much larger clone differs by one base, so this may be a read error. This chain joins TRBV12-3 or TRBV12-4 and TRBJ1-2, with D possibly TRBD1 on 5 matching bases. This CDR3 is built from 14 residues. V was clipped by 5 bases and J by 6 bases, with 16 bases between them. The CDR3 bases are TGTGCCAGCAGTGTAGAGGCAGGGCCCAATGGCTACACCTTC. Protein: CASSVEAGPNGYTF.

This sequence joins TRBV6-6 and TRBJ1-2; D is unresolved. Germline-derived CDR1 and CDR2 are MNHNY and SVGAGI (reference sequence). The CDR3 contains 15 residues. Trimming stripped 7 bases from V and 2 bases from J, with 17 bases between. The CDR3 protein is CASTSRLISNYGYTF. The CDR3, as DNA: TGTGCCAGCACATCTAGACTTATCTCAAACTATGGCTACACCTTC.

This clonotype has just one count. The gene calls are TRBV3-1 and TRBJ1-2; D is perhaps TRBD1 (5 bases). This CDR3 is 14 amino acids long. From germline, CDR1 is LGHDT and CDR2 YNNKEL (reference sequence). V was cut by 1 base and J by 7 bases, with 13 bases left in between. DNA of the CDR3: TGTGCCAGCAGCCAAGGACAGATCCGGAGTGGCTACACCTTC. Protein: CASSQGQIRSGYTF.

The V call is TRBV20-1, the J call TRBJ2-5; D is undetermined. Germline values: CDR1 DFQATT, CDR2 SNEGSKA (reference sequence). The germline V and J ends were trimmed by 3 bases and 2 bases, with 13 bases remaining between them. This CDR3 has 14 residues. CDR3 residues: CSASPEGPQETQYF. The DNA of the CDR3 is TGCAGTGCTAGTCCAGAAGGGCCGCAAGAGACCCAGTACTTC.